This paragraph reports one T cell receptor (beta chain). As yet, its antigen is unknown. This record comes from a study of T-cell memory formation after mild COVID-19. The germline V gene encodes CDR1 SGDLS and CDR2 YYNGEE. This CDR3 comprises 15 residues. The V gene lost 5 bases and the J gene lost 4 bases, with 17 bases spanning the gap. One entry per CDR3 protein results from TCRdb running MiXCR on the 5' RACE reads. The sample lists fewer than 400,000 distinct CDR3 sequences, around 13% occurring once. General study findings and limits: A second wave expanding day 15 to 37 was CD4+-biased; contracting clones were balanced. Nothing showed for sure that second-wave clones peaking on day 37 were SARS-CoV-2 specific. Pre-infection memory already had some responding clones, implying cross-reactive memory joined. Contracting CD4+ clones lay largely in CM and EM, with CD8+ ones residing in EMRA.

The rearrangement uses TRBV9 and TRBJ2-3; D perhaps matches TRBD1 (5 bases). Specimen: PBMCs or a T cell subset sorted from them (not recorded which). This receptor was identified in a man younger than 30 who had mild COVID-19 (a few samples of this study predate the infection). Cell type and time point are not known. CDR3 protein: CASRPGQVHPDTQYF. DNA of the CDR3: TGTGCCAGCAGGCCAGGACAAGTCCATCCAGATACGCAGTATTTT. The full variable domain, completed using reference TRBV9 and TRBJ2-3, is DSGVTQTPKHLITATGQRVTLRCSPRSGDLSVYWYQQSLDQGLQFLIQYYNGEERAKGNILERFSAQQFPDLHSELNLSSLELGDSALYFCASRPGQVHPDTQYFGPGTRLTVL.